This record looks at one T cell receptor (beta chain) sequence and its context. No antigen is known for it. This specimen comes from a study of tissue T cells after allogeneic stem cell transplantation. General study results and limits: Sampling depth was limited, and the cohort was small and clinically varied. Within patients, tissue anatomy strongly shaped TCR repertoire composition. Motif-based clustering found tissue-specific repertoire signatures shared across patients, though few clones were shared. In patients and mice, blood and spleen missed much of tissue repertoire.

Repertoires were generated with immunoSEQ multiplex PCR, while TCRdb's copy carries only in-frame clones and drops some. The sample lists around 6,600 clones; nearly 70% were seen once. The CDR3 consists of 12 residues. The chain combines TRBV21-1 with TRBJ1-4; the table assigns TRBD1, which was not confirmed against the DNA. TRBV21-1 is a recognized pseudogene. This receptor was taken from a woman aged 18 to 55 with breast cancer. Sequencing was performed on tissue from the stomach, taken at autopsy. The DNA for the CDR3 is TGTGCCAGCAGGACAGGGTGCGGAAAACTGTTTTTT. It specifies CASRTGCGKLFF.